This paragraph covers one T cell receptor (beta chain) sequence. Its antigen is not known. The sample comes from a study of monozygotic twins with cystic fibrosis. About the study: Libraries were built from 3 to 3.5 micrograms of fragmented DNA using around 14 PCR cycles. Study-wide results and caveats: Nucleotide-identical clonotype sharing was significantly higher within monozygotic CF twin pairs than between unrelated CF individuals. Shared CDR3 numbers were not associated with age, concordance or severity. The repertoire was suggested to be naive-dominated, clonality median approximately 0.0098.

Repertoires were generated with immunoSEQ multiplex PCR, while TCRdb's copy carries only in-frame clones and drops some. This sample has roughly 35,000 clones, with roughly 84% found just once. This CDR3 contains 13 residues. The germline V gene encodes CDR1 LNHDA and CDR2 SQIVND (reference sequence). The V end was cut by 7 bases, the J end by 0 bases, with 10 bases between. Sequenced: blood. The receptor's source is a girl aged 2 to 10 with cystic fibrosis. This chain joins TRBV19 and TRBJ2-7; possible D gene TRBD2, 5 bases. In DNA form, the CDR3 reads TGTGCCAGTAACTCACGGGACTCCTACGAGCAGTACTTC. Translation gives CASNSRDSYEQYF.